The 5 T cell receptor beta chains in this list originate from one sample, sequenced in a study of control samples from healthy donors and cancer patients. Sequencing used immunoSEQ multiplex PCR; TCRdb keeps in-frame clones, though not all of them. The sample comprises about 59,000 clones, approximately 92% of which are singletons, and roughly 1.5% rests with the top ten. The material sequenced was PBMCs. The receptors were gathered from a man aged 40-50 years with colorectal cancer.

V and J are TRBV20-1 and TRBJ1-1; maybe TRBD1 (6 bases). This CDR3 has 11 amino acids. Deletions cut 6 bases from V and 8 bases from J, with 13 bases between. The V gene's germline CDR1 is DFQATT and CDR2 SNEGSKA (reference sequence). CDR3 nucleotide sequence: TGCAGTGCAAACAGGGAGACCGAAGCTTTCTTT. Translation: CSANRETEAFF.

The chain couples TRBV6-5 to TRBJ1-2; D is uncertain. CDR1 MNHEY and CDR2 SVGAGI come from the germline V gene. This CDR3 is 12 amino acids long. V was trimmed by 4 bases and J by 8 bases, leaving 11 bases between them. The CDR3 reads CASSSSVGGYTF. In nucleotides, the CDR3 is TGTGCCAGCAGTTCAAGTGTAGGAGGCTACACCTTC.

The V call is TRBV7-3, the J call TRBJ2-1; TRBD2 aligns across 12 bases. Unmatched junction bases numbered 8, after V lost 5 bases and J lost 9 bases. The CDR3 totals 15 residues. Germline CDR1 reads SGHTA; CDR2 reads FQGTGA. CDR3 coding DNA: TGTGCCAGCAGCATCACTAGCGGGGGGTATACTGAGCAGTTCTTC. Amino acids: CASSITSGGYTEQFF. Full variable domain (missing parts from reference TRBV7-3 and TRBJ2-1): GAGVSQTPSNKVTEKGKYVELRCDPISGHTALYWYRQSLGQGPEFLIYFQGTGAADDSGLPNDRFFAVRPEGSVSTLKIQRTERGDSAVYLCASSITSGGYTEQFFGPGTRLTVL.

The gene calls are TRBV6-5 and TRBJ1-5; D might be TRBD1 (5 bases). The CDR3 loop spans 14 amino acids. Germline loops: CDR1 MNHEY, CDR2 SVGAGI. V was cut by 5 bases and J by 5 bases, with 13 bases left in between. CDR3 protein: CASSRDGPDQPQHF. The CDR3 nucleotides are TGTGCCAGCAGTCGGGACGGCCCTGATCAGCCCCAGCATTTT.

This chain links TRBV18 with TRBJ2-6; no definite D call. CDR1 is KGHSH and CDR2 is LQKENI in the germline V gene. The CDR3 runs 13 residues. V lost 6 bases to trimming and J lost 1 base, with 4 bases between them. The CDR3 sequence is CASSKSGANVLTF. The DNA of the CDR3 is TGTGCCAGCTCCAAATCTGGGGCCAACGTCCTGACTTTC.